These 29 T cell receptor beta chains share one sample of origin, sequenced in a study of CXCR3-negative and CXCR3-positive naive CD8 T cells. These receptors have no identified antigens. cDNA libraries for TRB were generated by 5' RACE incorporating UMI labels. TCRdb reanalyzed the 5' RACE reads, giving one entry per CDR3 protein sequence and no DNA. This sample's table has some 150,000 distinct CDR3 sequences. General study points: More hydrophobic TRB CDR3s occurred in CXCR3-positive than in CXCR3-negative naive cells.

Sequencing input: naive CXCR3+ CD8+ T cells from blood. The subset denotes: CD45RO-CCR7+CD27+CD95- naive CD8+ T cells expressing CXCR3 (TNR3+). These receptors came from a human donor in good health. Some clones in this sample may be carry-over from other donors' samples.

This rearrangement joins TRBV12-3 or TRBV12-4 to TRBJ1-3; TCRdb indicates TRBD1, and absent DNA this call remains unverified. The CDR3 is made up of 16 amino acids. CDR3 residues: CASSLAGQGYGNTIYF.

The chain has TRBV5-1 and TRBJ2-2. Looked up from germline, CDR1 is SGHRS and CDR2 is YFSETQ. CDR3 length: 11 amino acids. CDR3 residues: CASNVGEELFF.

The chain recombines TRBV3-1 with TRBJ2-1; with no DNA, the TCRdb D assignment of TRBD2 cannot be verified. The germline V gene has CDR1 LGHDT and CDR2 YNNKEL (reference sequence). The CDR3 length is 15 residues. The CDR3 region is CASSQVAGGDNEQFF.

The chain carries TRBV29-1 and TRBJ2-7; the D call of TRBD1 rests on TCRdb alone, since no DNA is present to check it. The CDR3 runs to 13 residues. The V gene's germline CDR1 is SQVTM and CDR2 ANQGSEA. CDR3 sequence reads: CSVTWDSSYEQYF.

The chain joins TRBV7-6 to TRBJ2-2; without DNA, the TCRdb call of TRBD1 cannot be checked. The CDR3 has 14 residues. Looked up from germline, CDR1 is SGHVS and CDR2 is FNYEAQ. The chain's CDR3 is CASSQTGGTGELFF.

This chain uses TRBV28 with TRBJ2-7; TCRdb names TRBD1, which stays unverified in the absence of DNA. The germline V gene has CDR1 MDHEN and CDR2 SYDVKM. This CDR3 region has 13 residues. The CDR3 loop reads CASSFPLPGEQYF.

The gene calls are TRBV23-1 and TRBJ2-3; lacking DNA, the TRBD1 call made by TCRdb goes unchecked. TRBV23-1 is noted as an ORF with a role that remains uncertain. This CDR3 has 12 amino acids. This CDR3 is CASTLGGDTQYF.

The gene calls are TRBV12-3 or TRBV12-4 and TRBJ2-1. The CDR3 sequence is 13 residues long. CDR3 protein: CASSLKPPNEQFF.

The rearrangement uses TRBV4-2 and TRBJ1-2; TCRdb selects TRBD1, and the lack of DNA leaves this call unchecked. Germline V gene data show CDR1 as LGHNA and CDR2 as YNFKEQ. The CDR3 length is 18 residues. The CDR3 spells CASSQDPGNRDENYGYTF.

This chain connects TRBV7-9 to TRBJ1-1; the D call of TRBD1 rests on TCRdb alone, since no DNA is present to check it. Germline loops: CDR1 SEHNR, CDR2 FQNEAQ (reference sequence). The CDR3 spans 15 residues. This CDR3 reads CASSLVTGQNTEAFF.

The chain carries TRBV7-6 and TRBJ1-2. Per the germline V gene, CDR1 is SGHVS and CDR2 is FNYEAQ. CDR3 size: 15 residues. CDR3 in amino acids: CASSLSTDPNYGYTF.

This chain joins TRBV28 and TRBJ1-1; as DNA is missing, the TRBD1 call by TCRdb cannot be tested. The CDR3 spans 13 residues. CDR1 is MDHEN and CDR2 is SYDVKM in the germline V gene. CDR3 in amino acids: CASSLIRGGEAFF.

The chain has TRBV5-6 and TRBJ2-7; there is no DNA to check the TCRdb D call of TRBD2. The germline V gene has CDR1 SGHDT and CDR2 YYEEEE. The CDR3 contains 18 residues. The CDR3 loop reads CASSSGTIAGDVQETQYF. The full variable domain, in which reference TRBV5-6 and TRBJ2-7 provide the parts outside the CDR3, is DAGVTQSPTHLIKTRGQQVTLRCSPKSGHDTVSWYQQALGQGPQFIFQYYEEEERQRGNFPDRFSGHQFPNYSSELNVNALLLGDSALYLCASSSGTIAGDVQETQYFGPGTRLTVT.

This chain uses TRBV3-1 with TRBJ2-3; TCRdb gives TRBD1 as the D gene, but with no DNA this cannot be confirmed. The CDR3 extends over 15 amino acids. The germline CDR1 and CDR2 sequences are LGHDT and YNNKEL (reference sequence). The CDR3 sequence: CASSQDGGATDTQYF.

The CDR3 loop reads CSARDPTAQGYTF. This chain joins TRBV20-1 and TRBJ1-2; TCRdb's D call, TRBD1, is unchecked because there is no DNA. Germline V gene sequence: CDR1 DFQATT, CDR2 SNEGSKA (reference sequence). The CDR3 length is 13 residues.

The V and J genes are TRBV4-1 and TRBJ2-1; TCRdb returns TRBD2, unconfirmable since there is no DNA. The germline gives CDR1 MGHRA, CDR2 YSYEKL. The CDR3 extends over 14 amino acids. The CDR3 sequence: CASSSPRGNNEQFF.

The J gene is TRBJ2-2, the V gene TRBV4-1; TCRdb picks TRBD1, but there is no DNA to check that call. Germline CDR1 reads MGHRA; CDR2 reads YSYEKL. The CDR3 is 17 residues long. This CDR3 is CASSQAAPAGATGELFF.

The V call is TRBV29-1, the J call TRBJ2-2. This CDR3 is built from 12 residues. Germline V gives CDR1 SQVTM, CDR2 ANQGSEA. The CDR3 protein is CSVDSNTGELFF.

V usage is TRBV5-1 and J usage is TRBJ1-2. Germline loops: CDR1 SGHRS, CDR2 YFSETQ. The CDR3 has 14 residues. This chain's CDR3 is CASSPDRGDYGYTF.

The V call is TRBV7-8, the J call TRBJ2-7; TCRdb designates TRBD2, a call that cannot be tested without DNA. The CDR3 extends over 16 amino acids. The germline gives CDR1 SGHVS, CDR2 FQNEAQ. CDR3 sequence: CASSLPSSGISYEQYF.

V usage is TRBV12-3 or TRBV12-4 and J usage is TRBJ2-1; TCRdb gives TRBD1 as the D gene, but with no DNA this cannot be confirmed. This CDR3 has 15 residues. The CDR3: CASSFNLDSNNEQFF.

The chain couples TRBV15 to TRBJ2-1; TCRdb designates TRBD2, a call that cannot be tested without DNA. Germline V gives CDR1 LNHNV, CDR2 YYDKDF (reference sequence). The CDR3 length is 15 residues. CDR3 sequence: CATSRGLAGGNEQFF.

J is TRBJ2-3 and V is TRBV2; TCRdb reports TRBD1, a call that lacks DNA to check it against. In germline, CDR1 is SNHLY, CDR2 FYNNEI. The CDR3 loop spans 15 amino acids. CDR3 amino acids: CASSDDRGSTDTQYF. Drawing the rest from reference TRBV2 and TRBJ2-3, the complete variable domain is EPEVTQTPSHQVTQMGQEVILRCVPISNHLYFYWYRQILGQKVEFLVSFYNNEISEKSEIFDDQFSVERPDGSNFTLKIRSTKLEDSAMYFCASSDDRGSTDTQYFGPGTRLTVL.

The chain uses TRBV20-1 and TRBJ2-1; without DNA, the TCRdb call of TRBD1 cannot be checked. The CDR3 is 19 amino acids. Germline V gives CDR1 DFQATT, CDR2 SNEGSKA (reference sequence). The CDR3 is CSGYSAGTKDPNSYNEQFF.

This chain joins TRBV13 and TRBJ2-3; the TCRdb call, TRBD2, lacks DNA for checking. The CDR3 is made up of 15 amino acids. Germline loops: CDR1 PRHDT, CDR2 FYEKMQ (reference sequence). The CDR3 loop reads CASSLSSRDTDTQYF. The entire variable domain, with the rest obtained from reference TRBV13 and TRBJ2-3, is as follows: AAGVIQSPRHLIKEKRETATLKCYPIPRHDTVYWYQQGPGQDPQFLISFYEKMQSDKGSIPDRFSAQQFSDYHSELNMSSLELGDSALYFCASSLSSRDTDTQYFGPGTRLTVL.

The chain links TRBV13 to TRBJ2-5; TCRdb returns TRBD2, unconfirmable since there is no DNA. The CDR3 sequence is 14 residues long. Germline CDR1 reads PRHDT; CDR2 reads FYEKMQ (reference sequence). The CDR3 protein is CASSLPGTSRSQYF.

CDR3 sequence: CSVEEASEYTDTQYF. This chain links TRBV29-1 with TRBJ2-3; without DNA, the TCRdb call of TRBD2 cannot be checked. The CDR3 contains 15 residues. Germline CDR1 SQVTM, CDR2 ANQGSEA.

This chain uses TRBV4-3 with TRBJ2-1; TCRdb names TRBD2, which stays unverified in the absence of DNA. There are 16 residues in the CDR3. Germline CDR1 and CDR2: LGHNA and YSLEER. This CDR3 reads CASSQEGGAPYNEQFF.

This chain connects TRBV12-3 or TRBV12-4 to TRBJ2-3. This CDR3 is built from 14 residues. CDR3 region: CASSLGGLPDTQYF.